This entry lists 16 T cell receptor beta chains sequenced from one sample in a study of OX40 agonist ivuxolimab in advanced cancers. The protocol was immunoSEQ multiplex PCR, while the TCRdb copy is restricted to in-frame clones and leaves out a portion. The sample carries more than 60,000 clones, about 85% recorded once. The starting material was CD4+ or CD8+ T cells sorted from blood, obtained in a trial of the OX40 agonist ivuxolimab. These receptors all stem from an adult with an advanced solid tumor such as melanoma, head and neck, liver or kidney cancer.

The V and J genes are TRBV4-3 and TRBJ2-7; perhaps TRBD2 as D (5 bases). The CDR3 runs 14 residues. Per germline, CDR1 LGHNA and CDR2 YSLEER. Deletions cut 0 bases from V and 2 bases from J, with 8 bases between. The chain's CDR3 is CASSQDTGAYEQYF. The DNA of the CDR3 is TGCGCCAGCAGCCAAGATACCGGGGCCTACGAGCAGTACTTC.

This clone was picked up many times. The gene calls are TRBV19 and TRBJ1-1; D gene uncertain. Deletions cut 6 bases from V and 1 base from J, with 9 bases between. The CDR3 loop spans 13 amino acids. The germline gives CDR1 LNHDA, CDR2 SQIVND (reference sequence). In DNA, the CDR3 is TGTGCCAGTAGCACCACCCCGAACACTGAAGCTTTCTTT. This codes for CASSTTPNTEAFF. Complete variable domain (other parts from reference TRBV19 and TRBJ1-1): DGGITQSPKYLFRKEGQNVTLSCEQNLNHDAMYWYRQDPGQGLRLIYYSQIVNDFQKGDIAEGYSVSREKKESFPLTVTSAQKNPTAFYLCASSTTPNTEAFFGQGTRLTVV.

This chain links TRBV11-2 with TRBJ2-7; D unresolved. Between the trimmed V and J ends, which lost 5 bases and 2 bases, there was a span of 13 bases. Germline V gives CDR1 SGHAT, CDR2 FQNNGV. This CDR3 has 14 residues. CDR3 region: CASSPRVGPYEQYF. The CDR3 region has the DNA TGTGCCAGCAGCCCCAGAGTCGGGCCCTACGAGCAGTACTTC.

The V and J genes are TRBV27 and TRBJ2-7, with D possibly matching TRBD2 (5 bases). The CDR3 has 11 amino acids. From germline, CDR1 is MNHEY and CDR2 SMNVEV (reference sequence). V shed 4 bases and J shed 6 bases, with 7 bases lying between them. CDR3 nucleotide sequence: TGTGCCAGCAGTTCGGGGATCGAGCAGTACTTC. Residues: CASSSGIEQYF.

The chain combines TRBV18 with TRBJ1-3; TRBD1 is a possible D gene (6 bases). The CDR3 consists of 15 residues. Germline CDR1 KGHSH, CDR2 LQKENI. The V and J ends lost 1 base and 2 bases respectively, with 9 bases between them. Written as DNA, the CDR3 is TGTGCCAGCTCACCACGGACAGACCCTGGAAACACCATATATTTT. This codes for CASSPRTDPGNTIYF.

The chain joins TRBV29-1 to TRBJ2-4; 11 bases fit TRBD1. Germline CDR1 SQVTM, CDR2 ANQGSEA. This CDR3 has 18 amino acids. With 3 bases clipped from V and 0 bases from J, the junction kept 10 bases outside the gene matches. The CDR3 nucleotides read TGCAGCGTTGATACGGGACAGGGGGGTCCAGAAGCCAAAAACATTCAGTACTTC. As protein: CSVDTGQGGPEAKNIQYF.

The chain is built from TRBV5-4 and TRBJ2-7; possible D gene TRBD1, 6 bases. Germline assignment: CDR1 SGHNT and CDR2 YYREEE (reference sequence). The CDR3 is 16 amino acids. V was shortened by 1 base and J by 3 bases, with 17 bases between the two germline ends. Written as DNA, the CDR3 is TGTGCCAGCAGCTTGAGAATACGACAGGATTACTACGAGCAGTACTTC. Its translation: CASSLRIRQDYYEQYF.

The chain recombines TRBV5-1 with TRBJ1-4; D gene uncertain. CDR3 length: 14 amino acids. The germline CDR1 and CDR2 sequences are SGHRS and YFSETQ. V lost 2 bases and J 5 bases, leaving 10 bases between the germline ends. CDR3 residues: CASSFVGVNEKLFF. DNA of the CDR3: TGCGCCAGCAGCTTTGTCGGAGTCAATGAAAAACTGTTTTTT.

This rearrangement joins TRBV6-5 to TRBJ1-3; 8 bases are shared with TRBD1. J was trimmed by 8 bases and V by 5 bases; bases with no gene match: 5. The CDR3 runs to 13 residues. The germline gives CDR1 MNHEY, CDR2 SVGAGI. CDR3: CASSRTGMDTIYF. CDR3 DNA: TGTGCCAGCAGTCGGACAGGGATGGACACCATATATTTT.

The chain employs TRBV5-4 and TRBJ1-3; perhaps TRBD1 as D (6 bases). Germline V gene data show CDR1 as SGHNT and CDR2 as YYREEE (reference sequence). The CDR3 totals 14 residues. V gave up 4 bases and J gave up 4 bases, with 12 bases separating them. DNA for the CDR3: TGTGCCAGCAGCCGGGACAATCGGGGAAACACCATATATTTT. It translates to CASSRDNRGNTIYF. Variable domain in full (rest from reference TRBV5-4 and TRBJ1-3): ETGVTQSPTHLIKTRGQQVTLRCSSQSGHNTVSWYQQALGQGPQFIFQYYREEENGRGNFPPRFSGLQFPNYSSELNVNALELDDSALYLCASSRDNRGNTIYFGEGSWLTVV.

This clone was recorded a few times. This chain links TRBV7-2 with TRBJ2-5; 10 nucleotides agree with TRBD2. The CDR3 has 16 amino acids. Per germline, CDR1 SGHTA and CDR2 FQGNSA. The V and J ends lost 1 base and 1 base, in that order; junction bases with no gene match: 3. The CDR3 region is CASSLGLAGGQETQYF. CDR3 nucleotides: TGTGCCAGCAGCTTAGGGTTAGCGGGGGGCCAAGAGACCCAGTACTTC.

The CDR3 protein is CASSSQGAFGNEQFF. CDR3 coding DNA: TGTGCCAGCTCATCCCAGGGTGCTTTCGGGAATGAGCAGTTCTTC. The chain is built from TRBV18 and TRBJ2-1; tentative D call: TRBD1 (5 bases). V was shortened by 5 bases and J by 7 bases, with 18 bases between the two germline ends. The length of the CDR3 is 15 residues. CDR1 and CDR2 (germline): KGHSH, LQKENI. Using reference TRBV18 and TRBJ2-1 for the parts outside the CDR3, the full variable domain is NAGVMQNPRHLVRRRGQEARLRCSPMKGHSHVYWYRQLPEEGLKFMVYLQKENIIDESGMPKERFSAEFPKEGPSILRIQQVVRGDSAAYFCASSSQGAFGNEQFFGPGTRLTVL.

This sequence joins TRBV10-1 and TRBJ1-1; D unclear. V dropped 6 bases and J dropped 3 bases, with 20 bases sitting between them. The length of the CDR3 is 16 residues. Germline CDR1 is WNHNN and CDR2 is SYGVQD (reference sequence). The CDR3 here is CASRGVRSPVDTEAFF. CDR3 nucleotide sequence: TGCGCCAGCAGGGGAGTCAGGTCCCCGGTGGACACTGAAGCTTTCTTT.

V is TRBV7-2 and J is TRBJ1-2; D not resolved. Trimming pared 5 bases from V and 8 bases from J, leaving 12 bases between. CDR3 size: 12 residues. Per the germline V gene, CDR1 is SGHTA and CDR2 is FQGNSA. The DNA for the CDR3 is TGTGCCAGCAGCCGCTATCATGGGGGCTACACCTTC. Translating it yields CASSRYHGGYTF.

V and J are TRBV27 and TRBJ1-6; D possibly corresponds to TRBD1 (5 bases). V shed 1 base and J shed 7 bases, with 11 bases lying between them. The germline V gene encodes CDR1 MNHEY and CDR2 SMNVEV (reference sequence). There are 15 residues in the CDR3. CDR3 residues: CASSLYGGKNSPLHF. The CDR3 coding sequence is TGTGCCAGCAGTTTATATGGGGGGAAGAATTCACCCCTCCACTTT.

The chain couples TRBV7-8 to TRBJ1-2; D remains unclear. V was cut by 0 bases and J by 6 bases, with 11 bases left in between. The CDR3 consists of 14 residues. Germline CDR1 reads SGHVS; CDR2 reads FQNEAQ. As DNA, the CDR3 is TGTGCCAGCAGCTTAGCGCAAGAGACCCATGGCTACACCTTC. Protein: CASSLAQETHGYTF. Full variable domain (outside the CDR3, taken from reference TRBV7-8 and TRBJ1-2): GAGVSQSPRYKVAKRGQDVALRCDPISGHVSLFWYQQALGQGPEFLTYFQNEAQLDKSGLPSDRFFAERPEGSVSTLKIQRTQQEDSAVYLCASSLAQETHGYTFGSGTRLTVV.